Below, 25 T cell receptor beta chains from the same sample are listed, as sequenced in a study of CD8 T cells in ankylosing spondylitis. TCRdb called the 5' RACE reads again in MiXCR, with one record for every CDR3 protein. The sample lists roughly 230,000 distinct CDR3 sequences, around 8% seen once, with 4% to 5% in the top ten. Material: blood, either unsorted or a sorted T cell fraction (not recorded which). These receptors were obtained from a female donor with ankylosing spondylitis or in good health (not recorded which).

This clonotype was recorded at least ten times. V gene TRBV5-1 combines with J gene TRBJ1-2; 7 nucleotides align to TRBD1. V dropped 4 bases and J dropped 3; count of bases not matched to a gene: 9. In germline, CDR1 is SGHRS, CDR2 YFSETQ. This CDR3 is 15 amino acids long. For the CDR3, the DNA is TGCGCCAGCAGCCCCCACCGGGACAGTCACTATGGCTACACCTTC. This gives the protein CASSPHRDSHYGYTF.

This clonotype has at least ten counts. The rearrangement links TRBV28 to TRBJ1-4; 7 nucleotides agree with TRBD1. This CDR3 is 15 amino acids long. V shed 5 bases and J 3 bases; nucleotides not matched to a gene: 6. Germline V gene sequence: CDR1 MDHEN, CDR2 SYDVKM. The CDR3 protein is CASSVSTGPNEKLFF. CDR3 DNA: TGTGCCAGCAGTGTTTCGACAGGGCCTAATGAAAAACTGTTTTTT. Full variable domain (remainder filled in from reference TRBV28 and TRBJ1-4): DVKVTQSSRYLVKRTGEKVFLECVQDMDHENMFWYRQDPGLGLRLIYFSYDVKMKEKGDIPEGYSVSREKKERFSLILESASTNQTSMYLCASSVSTGPNEKLFFGSGTQLSVL.

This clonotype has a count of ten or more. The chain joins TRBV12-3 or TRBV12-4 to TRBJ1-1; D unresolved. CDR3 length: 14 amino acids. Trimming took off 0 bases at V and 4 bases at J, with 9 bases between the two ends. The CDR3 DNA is TGTGCCAGCAGTTTAGCGGCCACGGGCACTGAAGCTTTCTTT. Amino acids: CASSLAATGTEAFF.

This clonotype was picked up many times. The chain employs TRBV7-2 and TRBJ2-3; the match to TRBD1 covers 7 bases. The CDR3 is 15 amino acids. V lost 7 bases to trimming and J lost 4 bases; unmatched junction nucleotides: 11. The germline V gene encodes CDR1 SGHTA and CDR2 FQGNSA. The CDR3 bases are TGTGCCAGCAACCAGGACAGGAACCCAGCAGATACGCAGTATTTT. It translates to CASNQDRNPADTQYF.

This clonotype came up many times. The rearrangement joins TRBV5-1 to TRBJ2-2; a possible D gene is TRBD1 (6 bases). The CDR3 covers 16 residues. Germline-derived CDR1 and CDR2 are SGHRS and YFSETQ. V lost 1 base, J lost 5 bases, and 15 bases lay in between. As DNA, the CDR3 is TGCGCCAGCAGCTTGCTAACAGGGTTGAAGACCGGGGAGCTGTTTTTT. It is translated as CASSLLTGLKTGELFF. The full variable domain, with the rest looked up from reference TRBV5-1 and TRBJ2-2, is KAGVTQTPRYLIKTRGQQVTLSCSPISGHRSVSWYQQTPGQGLQFLFEYFSETQRNKGNFPGRFSGRQFSNSRSEMNVSTLELGDSALYLCASSLLTGLKTGELFFGEGSRLTVL.

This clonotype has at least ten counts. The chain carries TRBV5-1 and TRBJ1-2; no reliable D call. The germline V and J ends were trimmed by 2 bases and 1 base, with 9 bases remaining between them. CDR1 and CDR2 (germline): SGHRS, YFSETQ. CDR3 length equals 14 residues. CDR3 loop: CASSLPDVNYGYTF. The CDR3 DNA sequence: TGCGCCAGCAGCTTACCCGACGTTAACTATGGCTACACCTTC.

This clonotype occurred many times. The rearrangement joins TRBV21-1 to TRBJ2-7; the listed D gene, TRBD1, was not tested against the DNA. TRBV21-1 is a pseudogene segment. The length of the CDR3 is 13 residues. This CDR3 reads CASSSSGTIEQYF. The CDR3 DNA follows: TGTGCCAGCAGCTCTTCCGGGACTATCGAGCAGTACTTC.

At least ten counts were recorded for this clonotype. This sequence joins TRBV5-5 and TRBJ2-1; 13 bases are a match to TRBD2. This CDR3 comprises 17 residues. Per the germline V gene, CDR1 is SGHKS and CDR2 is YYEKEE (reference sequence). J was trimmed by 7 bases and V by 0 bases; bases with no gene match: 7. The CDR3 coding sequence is TGTGCCAGCAGCTTGGAAGGACTAGCGGGAGTCGGAAATGAGCAGTTCTTC. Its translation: CASSLEGLAGVGNEQFF.

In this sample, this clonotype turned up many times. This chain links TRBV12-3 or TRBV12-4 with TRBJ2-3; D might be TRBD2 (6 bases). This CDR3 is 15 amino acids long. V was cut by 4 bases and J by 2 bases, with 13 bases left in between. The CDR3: CASSSLAGYTDTQYF. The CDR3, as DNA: TGTGCCAGCAGTTCCCTTGCGGGATACACAGATACGCAGTATTTT.

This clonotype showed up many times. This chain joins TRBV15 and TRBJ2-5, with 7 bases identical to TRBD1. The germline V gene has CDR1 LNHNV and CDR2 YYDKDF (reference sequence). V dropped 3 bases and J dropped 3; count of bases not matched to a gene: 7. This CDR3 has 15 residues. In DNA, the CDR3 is TGTGCCACCAGCAGTCGACAGGGACAAGAAGAGACCCAGTACTTC. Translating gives CATSSRQGQEETQYF.

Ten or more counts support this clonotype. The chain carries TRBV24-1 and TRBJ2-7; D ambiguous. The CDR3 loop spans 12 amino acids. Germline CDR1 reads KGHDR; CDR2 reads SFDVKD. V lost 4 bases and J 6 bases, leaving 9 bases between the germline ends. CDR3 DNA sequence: TGTGCCACCAGTGACGGACCTGGCGAGCAGTACTTC. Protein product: CATSDGPGEQYF.

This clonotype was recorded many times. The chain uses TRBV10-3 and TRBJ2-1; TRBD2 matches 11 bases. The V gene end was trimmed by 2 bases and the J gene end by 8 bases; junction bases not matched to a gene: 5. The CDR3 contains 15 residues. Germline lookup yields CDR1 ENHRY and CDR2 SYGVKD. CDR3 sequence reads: CAISEQASGGHEQFF. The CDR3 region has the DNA TGTGCCATCAGTGAGCAGGCTAGCGGGGGGCATGAGCAGTTCTTC.

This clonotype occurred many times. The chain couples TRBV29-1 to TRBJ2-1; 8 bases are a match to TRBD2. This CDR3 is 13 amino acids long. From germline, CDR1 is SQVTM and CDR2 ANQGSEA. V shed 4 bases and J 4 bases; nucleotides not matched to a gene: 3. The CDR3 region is CSVGGGGYNEQFF. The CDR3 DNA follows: TGCAGCGTTGGGGGCGGGGGGTACAATGAGCAGTTCTTC.

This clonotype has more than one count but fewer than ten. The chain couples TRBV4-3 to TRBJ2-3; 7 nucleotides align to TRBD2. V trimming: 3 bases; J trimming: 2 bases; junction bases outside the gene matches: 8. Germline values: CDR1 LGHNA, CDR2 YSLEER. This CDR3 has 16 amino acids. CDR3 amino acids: CASSQNTGGYTDTQYF. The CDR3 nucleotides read TGCGCCAGCAGCCAGAATACCGGGGGGTACACAGATACGCAGTATTTT.

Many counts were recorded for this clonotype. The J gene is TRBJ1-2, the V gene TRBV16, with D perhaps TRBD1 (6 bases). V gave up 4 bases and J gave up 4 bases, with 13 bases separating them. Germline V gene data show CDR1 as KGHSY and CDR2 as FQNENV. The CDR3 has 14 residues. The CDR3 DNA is TGTGCCAGCAGCCTACAGGGATCGGCCTATGGCTACACCTTC. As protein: CASSLQGSAYGYTF.

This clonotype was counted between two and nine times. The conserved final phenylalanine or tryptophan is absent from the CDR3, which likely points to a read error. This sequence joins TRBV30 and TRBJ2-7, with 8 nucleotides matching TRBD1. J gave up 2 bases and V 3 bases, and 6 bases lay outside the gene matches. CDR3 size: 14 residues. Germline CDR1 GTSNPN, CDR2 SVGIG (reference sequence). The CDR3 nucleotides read TGTGCCTGGAGCGTGGGGACAGGACCCTACGAGCAGTACTCC. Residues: CAWSVGTGPYEQYS.

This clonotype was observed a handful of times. CDR3 sequence reads: CASSLITRGAYNEQFF. The CDR3 DNA sequence: TGTGCCAGCAGCTTAATCACCCGGGGAGCATACAATGAGCAGTTCTTC. V gene TRBV7-2 combines with J gene TRBJ2-1; a possible D gene is TRBD2 (5 bases). This CDR3 has 16 residues. Trimming cost V 2 bases and J 4 bases, with 15 bases left between them. Per the germline V gene, CDR1 is SGHTA and CDR2 is FQGNSA. Full variable domain (outside the CDR3, taken from reference TRBV7-2 and TRBJ2-1): GAGVSQSPSNKVTEKGKDVELRCDPISGHTALYWYRQSLGQGLEFLIYFQGNSAPDKSGLPSDRFSAERTGGSVSTLTIQRTQQEDSAVYLCASSLITRGAYNEQFFGPGTRLTVL.

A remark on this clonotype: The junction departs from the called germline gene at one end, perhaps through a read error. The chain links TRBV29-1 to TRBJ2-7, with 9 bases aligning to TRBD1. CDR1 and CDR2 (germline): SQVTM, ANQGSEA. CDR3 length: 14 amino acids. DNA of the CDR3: TGCAGCATTGAAGGAATGACAGGGGGGCCCGAGCAGTACTTC. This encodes CSIEGMTGGPEQYF.

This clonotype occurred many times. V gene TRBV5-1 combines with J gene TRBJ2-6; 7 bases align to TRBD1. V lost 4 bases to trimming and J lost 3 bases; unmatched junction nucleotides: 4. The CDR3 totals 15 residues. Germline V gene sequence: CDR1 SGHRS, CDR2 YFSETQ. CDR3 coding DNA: TGCGCCAGCAGCCCAAGGACAGGTGGGGCCAACGTCCTGACTTTC. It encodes CASSPRTGGANVLTF. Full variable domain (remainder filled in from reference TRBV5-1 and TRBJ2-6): KAGVTQTPRYLIKTRGQQVTLSCSPISGHRSVSWYQQTPGQGLQFLFEYFSETQRNKGNFPGRFSGRQFSNSRSEMNVSTLELGDSALYLCASSPRTGGANVLTFGAGSRLTVL.

The CDR3 spells CASSPSSDPYEQYF. CDR3 DNA sequence: TGTGCCAGCTCACCCTCCTCGGATCCCTACGAGCAGTACTTC. The chain links TRBV18 to TRBJ2-7; no definite D call. The CDR3 is 14 residues long. CDR1 KGHSH and CDR2 LQKENI come from the germline V gene. The germline V and J ends were trimmed by 3 bases and 2 bases, with 11 bases remaining between them.

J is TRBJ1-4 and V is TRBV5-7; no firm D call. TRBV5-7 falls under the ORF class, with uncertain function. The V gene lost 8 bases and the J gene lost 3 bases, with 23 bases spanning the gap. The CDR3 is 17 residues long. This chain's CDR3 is CARSPQDRRGSNEKLFF. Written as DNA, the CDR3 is TGTGCCAGGAGCCCCCAAGACCGACGGGGATCTAATGAAAAACTGTTTTTT.

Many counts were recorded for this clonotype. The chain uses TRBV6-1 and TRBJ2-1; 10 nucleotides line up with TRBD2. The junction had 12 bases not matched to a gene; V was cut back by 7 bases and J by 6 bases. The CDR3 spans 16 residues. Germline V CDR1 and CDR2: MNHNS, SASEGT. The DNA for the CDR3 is TGTGCCAGCAAAACTATTCCGGGACTAGCGCTCAATGAGCAGTTCTTC. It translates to CASKTIPGLALNEQFF.

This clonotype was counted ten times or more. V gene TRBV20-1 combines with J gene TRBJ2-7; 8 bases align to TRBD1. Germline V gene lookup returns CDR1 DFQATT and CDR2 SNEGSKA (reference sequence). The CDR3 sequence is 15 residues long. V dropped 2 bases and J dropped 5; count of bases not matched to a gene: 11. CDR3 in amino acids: CSARIRDRISDEQYF. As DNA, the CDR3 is TGCAGTGCTAGAATCCGGGACAGGATCTCAGACGAGCAGTACTTC.

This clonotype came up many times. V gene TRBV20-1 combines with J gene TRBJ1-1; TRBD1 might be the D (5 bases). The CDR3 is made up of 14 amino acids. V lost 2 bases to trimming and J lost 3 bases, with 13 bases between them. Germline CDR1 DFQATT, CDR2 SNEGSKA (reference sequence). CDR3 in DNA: TGCAGTGCTAGATGGGGGGGATTTGACACTGAAGCTTTCTTT. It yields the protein CSARWGGFDTEAFF.

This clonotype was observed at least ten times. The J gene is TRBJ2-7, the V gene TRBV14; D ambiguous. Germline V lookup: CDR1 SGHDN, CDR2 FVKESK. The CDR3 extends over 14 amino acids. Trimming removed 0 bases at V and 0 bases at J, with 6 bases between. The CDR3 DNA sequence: TGTGCCAGCAGCCAAGAAACGGGCTCCTACGAGCAGTACTTC. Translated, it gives CASSQETGSYEQYF.